The subject of this entry is one TCR beta chain. The antigen remains unidentified. PCR involved 60 Vbeta and 13 Jbeta primers. Sequencing was performed with immunoSEQ multiplex PCR; in TCRdb, only in-frame clones are kept and a portion is missing. The ten top clones account for over 1%, within a sample of around 40,000 clones. The CDR3 is made up of 14 amino acids. Germline CDR1 MNHNS, CDR2 SASEGT. V shed 4 bases and J shed 8 bases, with 17 bases lying between them. The sample is drawn from a study of cytomegalovirus exposure and HLA in healthy donors. The study, taken as a whole, reports: Researchers reported in a later analysis that common viral pathogens appeared linked to several top clusters. In vitro data verified a few CMV-associated chains as specific for CMV antigens.

The chain joins TRBV6-1 to TRBJ1-1; D gene unclear. This clonotype originated in a man aged 25 to 40 in good health and CMV-seronegative. The source material was PBMCs. Here the CDR3 reads CASSGIAGGPEAFF. Written as DNA, the CDR3 is TGTGCCAGCAGTGGAATAGCGGGTGGCCCCGAAGCTTTCTTT.